The 22 T cell receptor beta chains given below trace back to one sample, sequenced in a study of T cells in Graves' hyperthyroidism and ophthalmopathy. RNA transcripts provided the source from which TCR beta CDR3 regions were amplified. RT-PCR in the first round (using the HTBI primer set) targeted the TCR CDR3. TCRdb re-analysed the multiplex PCR reads in MiXCR, keeping a single row per CDR3 protein. Of fewer than 450,000 distinct CDR3 sequences in the sample, approximately 18% were seen once. Sequencing was performed on blood. The receptor set was obtained from a woman aged 25-40 years with Graves' hyperthyroidism that later progressed to Graves' ophthalmopathy.

This clonotype was seen at least ten times. J is TRBJ2-7 and V is TRBV6-5; a possible D gene is TRBD1 (6 bases). The V end lost 0 bases, the J end lost 3 bases, and 12 bases lay between the germline ends. Germline loops: CDR1 MNHEY, CDR2 SVGAGI. This CDR3 spans 15 amino acids. In DNA form, the CDR3 reads TGTGCCAGCAGTTACTCGGGGGACACCATCTACGAGCAGTACTTC. Its translation: CASSYSGDTIYEQYF.

This clonotype was recorded many times. The chain's CDR3 is CASSVDSSDYGYTF. For the CDR3, the DNA is TGCGCCAGCAGCGTGGACAGCTCCGACTATGGCTACACCTTC. The chain links TRBV5-1 to TRBJ1-2, with TRBD1 as a possible D gene (6 bases). Germline V gene data show CDR1 as SGHRS and CDR2 as YFSETQ. This CDR3 spans 14 amino acids. V was shortened by 4 bases and J by 3 bases, with 13 bases between the two germline ends.

In its sample, this clonotype was seen a few times. The chain recombines TRBV7-9 with TRBJ1-4; 8 bases match TRBD1. Per germline, CDR1 SEHNR and CDR2 FQNEAQ (reference sequence). The CDR3 contains 17 residues. With V trimmed by 3 bases and J by 3 bases, 9 bases remained unmatched. The CDR3 loop reads CASSFDARTGSNEKLFF. CDR3 sequence (DNA): TGTGCCAGCAGCTTCGATGCCCGGACAGGGTCTAATGAAAAACTGTTTTTT.

The sample holds a few counts of this clonotype. This chain links TRBV20-1 with TRBJ1-1; TRBD1 is a possible D gene (5 bases). Per the germline V gene, CDR1 is DFQATT and CDR2 is SNEGSKA (reference sequence). Trimming took 4 bases from V and 5 from J, leaving 14 bases between them. CDR3 length: 13 residues. The CDR3 bases are TGCAGTGCTAAGGGGAAATTCTCTACTGAAGCTTTCTTT. Translated, it gives CSAKGKFSTEAFF.

This clonotype was detected ten times or more. V is TRBV5-1 and J is TRBJ1-2; 11 bases match TRBD1. The germline CDR1 and CDR2 sequences are SGHRS and YFSETQ. The CDR3 covers 15 residues. The ends lost 4 bases at V and 4 bases at J; junction bases unmatched: 6. CDR3 loop: CASSRTGGSGYGYTF. CDR3 in DNA: TGCGCCAGCAGCAGGACAGGGGGCTCAGGCTATGGCTACACCTTC.

This rearrangement joins TRBV6-1 to TRBJ2-6, with TRBD2 as a possible D gene (5 bases). This CDR3 has 15 residues. Germline values: CDR1 MNHNS, CDR2 SASEGT. V lost 2 bases and J 0 bases, leaving 5 bases between the germline ends. The CDR3 sequence is CASSETSSGANVLTF. The CDR3 DNA is TGTGCCAGCAGTGAAACTAGCTCTGGGGCCAACGTCCTGACTTTC.

CDR3 region: CSVEDRTGSEQFF. The CDR3 bases are TGCAGCGTTGAAGATCGGACAGGCAGCGAGCAGTTCTTC. V gene TRBV29-1 combines with J gene TRBJ2-1, with 7 bases lining up with TRBD1. V trimming: 0 bases; J trimming: 10 bases; junction bases outside the gene matches: 6. CDR3 length: 13 amino acids. Germline V gene lookup returns CDR1 SQVTM and CDR2 ANQGSEA.

This clonotype was counted between two and nine times. The genes are TRBV20-1 and TRBJ2-1; no clear D. Germline V gene lookup returns CDR1 DFQATT and CDR2 SNEGSKA (reference sequence). Trimming pared 3 bases from V and 2 bases from J, leaving 14 bases between. The CDR3 consists of 15 residues. The CDR3 bases are TGCAGTGCTAGTCCGTTATACCGAACCTACAATGAGCAGTTCTTC. The encoded protein is CSASPLYRTYNEQFF.

This clonotype was recorded many times. This chain connects TRBV20-1 to TRBJ2-3, with D tentatively TRBD1 or TRBD2 (5 bases each). The V end lost 6 bases, the J end lost 6 bases, and 16 bases lay between the germline ends. Per germline, CDR1 DFQATT and CDR2 SNEGSKA (reference sequence). The CDR3 has 13 amino acids. CDR3 nucleotides: TGCAGTGCCACAGGCGCCAGGGAGGATACGCAGTATTTT. Translation: CSATGAREDTQYF.

The chain uses TRBV6-1 and TRBJ2-1; D is tentatively TRBD1 or TRBD2 (6 bases each). This CDR3 has 15 residues. V was shortened by 7 bases and J by 1 base, with 14 bases between the two germline ends. Germline V gene lookup returns CDR1 MNHNS and CDR2 SASEGT. This CDR3 reads CASMWGARSYNEQFF. The CDR3 nucleotides are TGTGCCAGCATGTGGGGGGCCCGGTCCTACAATGAGCAGTTCTTC.

This chain connects TRBV7-2 to TRBJ1-5; maybe TRBD1 (6 bases). The V end lost 1 base, the J end lost 6 bases, and 10 bases lay between the germline ends. CDR1 and CDR2 from the germline V gene are SGHTA and FQGNSA. The CDR3 has 14 residues. DNA of the CDR3: TGTGCCAGCAGCTTAGAGGTAGGGGGTCAGCCCCAGCATTTT. Amino acid sequence: CASSLEVGGQPQHF.

This clonotype was found many times. The J gene is TRBJ1-2, the V gene TRBV5-1; D perhaps matches TRBD1 (6 bases). Trimming cost V 0 bases and J 5 bases, with 17 bases left between them. The germline gives CDR1 SGHRS, CDR2 YFSETQ. CDR3 length: 16 amino acids. Here the CDR3 reads CASSLEPGQSVYGYTF. The DNA of the CDR3 is TGCGCCAGCAGCTTGGAGCCCGGACAGAGCGTATATGGCTACACCTTC.

As to this clonotype: A much larger clone lies one base from this, so it may be a read error. The CDR3 DNA follows: TGCGCCAGCAGCCAAGAAGTCCCCGGGGGAGACCAAGAGACCCGGTACTTC. Its translation is CASSQEVPGGDQETRYF. The rearrangement joins TRBV4-1 to TRBJ2-5; tentative D call: TRBD2 (6 bases). Germline V CDR1 and CDR2: MGHRA, YSYEKL. The CDR3 is made up of 17 amino acids.

This clonotype has just a few counts. The rearrangement joins TRBV18 to TRBJ2-1; D is ambiguous. CDR1 is KGHSH, CDR2 LQKENI, per germline. Trimming removed 3 bases at V and 6 bases at J, with 15 bases between. CDR3 size: 15 residues. CDR3 residues: CASSPQIDSFNEQFF. The CDR3 DNA sequence: TGTGCCAGCTCACCGCAAATAGACTCATTCAATGAGCAGTTCTTC.

This clonotype was picked up many times. The rearrangement links TRBV9 to TRBJ1-2; 7 bases align to TRBD1. CDR1 is SGDLS, CDR2 YYNGEE, per germline. Trimming removed 5 bases from V and 4 bases from J; junction bases left unmatched: 11. The CDR3 consists of 15 residues. The CDR3 protein is CASSKMTGSPYGYTF. CDR3 coding DNA: TGTGCCAGCAGTAAGATGACAGGGAGTCCCTATGGCTACACCTTC.

The sample holds many counts of this clonotype. The rearrangement links TRBV12-3 or TRBV12-4 to TRBJ1-2, with TRBD1 matching over 8 bases. V lost 4 bases and J lost 2; bases outside the gene matches: 3. The CDR3 extends over 14 amino acids. CDR3 amino acids: CASSSDRANYGYTF. CDR3 DNA sequence: TGTGCCAGCAGTTCGGACAGGGCGAACTATGGCTACACCTTC.

This clonotype came up many times. The genes are TRBV29-1 and TRBJ2-1; 10 nucleotides line up with TRBD1. CDR1 is SQVTM and CDR2 is ANQGSEA in the germline V gene. This CDR3 spans 13 amino acids. V shed 6 bases and J 9 bases; nucleotides not matched to a gene: 8. The CDR3 spells CSVDPGQGIEQFF. CDR3 DNA sequence: TGCAGCGTGGATCCGGGACAGGGGATTGAGCAGTTCTTC.

This clonotype was detected many times. This chain connects TRBV28 to TRBJ2-5; TRBD2 matches at 7 bases. The V and J ends lost 9 bases and 7 bases, in that order; junction bases with no gene match: 17. CDR1 MDHEN and CDR2 SYDVKM come from the germline V gene. The length of the CDR3 is 15 residues. The DNA for the CDR3 is TGTGCCAGTCTCGTACCCCGGGAGGTAACTGGGACCCAGTACTTC. Translated, it gives CASLVPREVTGTQYF.

This clonotype was observed a handful of times. The rearrangement links TRBV29-1 to TRBJ2-1; D possibly corresponds to TRBD2 (5 bases). Germline V gene data show CDR1 as SQVTM and CDR2 as ANQGSEA. There are 16 residues in the CDR3. With 4 bases removed from V and 0 bases from J, the gap between germline ends came to 16 bases. CDR3 DNA sequence: TGCAGCGTTGGAGGGAGCCGCGCCGGCTCCTACAATGAGCAGTTCTTC. Translating gives CSVGGSRAGSYNEQFF.

The genes are TRBV7-9 and TRBJ1-5; 8 positions agree with TRBD1. The CDR3 sequence is 16 residues long. With V trimmed by 4 bases and J by 6 bases, 11 bases remained unmatched. CDR1 SEHNR and CDR2 FQNEAQ come from the germline V gene (reference sequence). The CDR3: CASSSSPTGAGQPQHF. CDR3 coding DNA: TGTGCCAGCAGCTCCAGCCCGACAGGGGCGGGTCAGCCCCAGCATTTT. Using reference TRBV7-9 and TRBJ1-5 for the parts outside the CDR3, the full variable domain is DTGVSQNPRHKITKRGQNVTFRCDPISEHNRLYWYRQTLGQGPEFLTYFQNEAQLEKSRLLSDRFSAERPKGSFSTLEIQRTEQGDSAMYLCASSSSPTGAGQPQHFGDGTRLSIL.

This clonotype was detected many times. The chain has TRBV2 and TRBJ1-2; 7 nucleotides match TRBD1. J was trimmed by 3 bases and V by 5 bases; bases with no gene match: 3. CDR1 and CDR2 (germline): SNHLY, FYNNEI. The CDR3 is 13 residues long. The CDR3 sequence: CASSTTGDYGYTF. CDR3 DNA sequence: TGTGCCAGCAGTACAACAGGGGACTATGGCTACACCTTC.

This clonotype appeared many times. The chain has TRBV7-2 and TRBJ2-3; TRBD2 might be the D (6 bases). V shed 4 bases and J shed 3 bases, with 11 bases lying between them. The CDR3 contains 14 residues. CDR1 is SGHTA and CDR2 is FQGNSA in the germline V gene. CDR3 sequence (DNA): TGTGCCAGCAGCTCTCCGCGGGGAACAGATACGCAGTATTTT. The encoded protein is CASSSPRGTDTQYF.